This record covers a single T cell receptor (beta chain). Its target is unknown. This specimen belongs to a study of identical twins. Study results and limitations: Out-of-frame alpha sequences shared by twins showed excess low generation probability. Invariant MAIT and iNKT cells could partly confound zero-insertion analyses. Twins' excess sharing was less marked for out-of-frame beta sequences.

A single record per CDR3 protein comes from TCRdb applying MiXCR to the 5' RACE reads. Of roughly 700,000 distinct CDR3 sequences listed, more than 6.5% are singletons. The junction had 4 bases not matched to a gene; V was cut back by 0 bases and J by 3 bases. CDR1 is LGHNA, CDR2 YNFKEQ, per germline. The CDR3 consists of 16 residues. These data also formed part of another study, on yellow fever vaccine responses in identical twins. From that second work: Twins' vaccine T cell responses reportedly seemed partly convergent and partly personalized.

Sequencing input: PBMCs. The chain uses TRBV4-2 and TRBJ2-7; 11 bases are a match to TRBD2. The TCR comes from a young woman in good health. The CDR3 region has the DNA TGTGCCAGCAGCCAAGAGGTCCTAGCGGGAGGCTACGAGCAGTACTTC. Translating it yields CASSQEVLAGGYEQYF.